The rows below give T cell receptor beta chains drawn from one sample of a study of blood T cell repertoires in COVID-19. The table came from immunoSEQ multiplex PCR; TCRdb's copy has only in-frame clones and leaves some out. The table shows about 89,000 clones, with roughly 80% occurring only once. The sample consisted of peripheral blood. The receptor set was obtained from an older man with COVID-19, enrolled during active disease. The CDR3 runs from the conserved cysteine through the conserved F or W. A D gene is named only where the DNA matches it firmly. Rows give clone size only sometimes, using once, few, many, or a class for an expanded clone.

-	TRBD1	TRBV7-2	TRBJ2-7	TGTGCCAGCAGCTTGCGACAGGGGTACTACGAGCAGTACTTC	CASSLRQGYYEQYF
-	-	TRBV18	TRBJ2-7	TGTGCCAGCTCTTTACAGGGCTCGGGGGAGCAGTACTTC	CASSLQGSGEQYF
few	-	TRBV11-2	TRBJ1-5	TGTGCCAGCAGCCCAAGGGGGGGGGCTCATGTGCAGCCCCAGCATTTT	CASSPRGGAHVQPQHF
-	-	TRBV27	TRBJ1-1	TGTGCCAGCAGTTTACGGAGAGGGCAAGGTGAAGCTTTCTTT	CASSLRRGQGEAFF
-	-	TRBV6-6	TRBJ2-5	TGTGCCAGCAGCTCAAGCGGAGTAGCCCTACAAGAGACCCAGTACTTC	CASSSSGVALQETQYF
-	TRBD2	TRBV5-1	TRBJ2-5	TGCGCCAGCAGCACTAGCGGGGATGAGACCCAGTACTTC	CASSTSGDETQYF
once	-	TRBV6-5	TRBJ1-3	TGTGCCAGCAGTTCGGACAGAAGCTTCTCTGGAAACACCATATATTTT	CASSSDRSFSGNTIYF
-	TRBD2	TRBV5-1	TRBJ2-1	TGCGCCAGCAGCTTGGGGCTAGCGGGGAGCTACAATGAGCAGTTCTTC	CASSLGLAGSYNEQFF
-	TRBD1	TRBV6-1	TRBJ2-1	TGTGCCAGCAGTGAGACAGGGGGGTACAATGAGCAGTTCTTC	CASSETGGYNEQFF
-	TRBD2	TRBV7-2	TRBJ2-5	TGTGCCAGCAGCCTCAGCGGGGGGGCCTGGACAGAGACCCAGTACTTC	CASSLSGGAWTETQYF
-	TRBD1	TRBV9	TRBJ2-7	TGTGCCAGCAGCGTCGGACAGGGGGGCGAGCAGTACTTC	CASSVGQGGEQYF